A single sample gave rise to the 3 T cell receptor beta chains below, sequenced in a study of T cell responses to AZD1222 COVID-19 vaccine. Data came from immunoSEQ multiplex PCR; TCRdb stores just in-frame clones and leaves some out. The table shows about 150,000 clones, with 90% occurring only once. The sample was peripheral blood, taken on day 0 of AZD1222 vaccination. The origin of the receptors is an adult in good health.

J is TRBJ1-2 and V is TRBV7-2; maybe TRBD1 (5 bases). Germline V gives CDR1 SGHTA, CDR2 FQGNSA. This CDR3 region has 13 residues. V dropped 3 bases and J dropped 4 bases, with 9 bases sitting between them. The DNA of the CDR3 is TGTGCCAGCAGCTTCGGGACCTCCTATGGCTACACCTTC. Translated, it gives CASSFGTSYGYTF.

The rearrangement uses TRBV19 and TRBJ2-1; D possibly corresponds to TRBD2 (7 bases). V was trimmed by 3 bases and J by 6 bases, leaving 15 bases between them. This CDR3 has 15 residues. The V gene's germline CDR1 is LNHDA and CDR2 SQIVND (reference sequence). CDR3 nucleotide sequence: TGTGCCAGTAGTATTTCGTGGGGGGGCTCCAATGAGCAGTTCTTC. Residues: CASSISWGGSNEQFF.

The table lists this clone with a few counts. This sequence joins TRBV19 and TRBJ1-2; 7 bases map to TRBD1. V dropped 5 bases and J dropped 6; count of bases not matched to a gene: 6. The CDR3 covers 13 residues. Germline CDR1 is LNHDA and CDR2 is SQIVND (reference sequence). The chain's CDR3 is CASSAGQFDGYTF. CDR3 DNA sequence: TGTGCCAGTAGTGCGGGACAGTTTGATGGCTACACCTTC.